The 24 T cell receptor beta chains reported below all come from one sample, sequenced in a study of T-cell reconstitution after alpha-beta-depleted transplantation in children. Using unique molecular identifiers, the investigators prepared the TCRbeta library. MiXCR, applied by TCRdb to the PCR reads, yields one record per CDR3 protein. The sample lists about 400,000 distinct CDR3 sequences; approximately 20% were seen once. The input for sequencing was PBMCs from the stem cell graft donor, taken from the stem cell graft. The receptors come from a human donor who donated a stem cell graft to a child with acute myeloid leukemia.

This clonotype has a handful of counts. The gene calls are TRBV20-1 and TRBJ2-2; the D is unclear. CDR1 and CDR2 (germline): DFQATT, SNEGSKA (reference sequence). This CDR3 comprises 14 residues. Trimming removed 1 base from V and 0 bases from J, with 6 bases in between. DNA for the CDR3: TGCAGTGCTAGAGGACTTTCGAACACCGGGGAGCTGTTTTTT. Its translation is CSARGLSNTGELFF.

This clonotype occurred many times. The rearrangement uses TRBV14 and TRBJ2-5, with D unresolved. V shed 1 base and J shed 13 bases, with 22 bases lying between them. The CDR3 is 15 amino acids. Germline values: CDR1 SGHDN, CDR2 FVKESK. The CDR3 bases are TGTGCCAGCAGCCAAGGTCACAGCTTGTCGCCCTCCCGGTACTTC. Residues: CASSQGHSLSPSRYF.

This clonotype came up a few times. The chain couples TRBV21-1 to TRBJ1-3. TRBV21-1 is listed as a pseudogene. The CDR3 is 11 amino acids. CDR3 in DNA: TGTGCCAGCAGCAAAGCCCGTAAAGCATTTTTT. Protein sequence: CASSKARKAFF.

This chain joins TRBV29-1 and TRBJ2-1; TRBD2 agrees at 11 bases. Unmatched junction bases numbered 4, after V lost 6 bases and J lost 3 bases. Germline CDR1 reads SQVTM; CDR2 reads ANQGSEA. The CDR3 sequence is 14 residues long. This CDR3 is CSVQTSGSYNEQFF. The CDR3 coding sequence is TGCAGCGTCCAAACTAGCGGGAGCTACAATGAGCAGTTCTTC.

The chain combines TRBV5-1 with TRBJ2-3; D remains ambiguous. The CDR3 is 14 residues long. Trimming pared 2 bases from V and 2 bases from J, leaving 9 bases between. CDR1 SGHRS and CDR2 YFSETQ come from the germline V gene. The CDR3 spells CASSFSLYTDTQYF. CDR3 sequence (DNA): TGCGCCAGCAGCTTCAGCCTCTACACAGATACGCAGTATTTT. Filled out from reference TRBV5-1 and TRBJ2-3, the complete variable domain reads KAGVTQTPRYLIKTRGQQVTLSCSPISGHRSVSWYQQTPGQGLQFLFEYFSETQRNKGNFPGRFSGRQFSNSRSEMNVSTLELGDSALYLCASSFSLYTDTQYFGPGTRLTVL.

This clonotype was seen only a few times. The genes are TRBV7-2 and TRBJ2-5; D may be TRBD2 (6 bases). The germline V gene encodes CDR1 SGHTA and CDR2 FQGNSA. This CDR3 has 14 residues. Trimming took off 1 base at V and 4 bases at J, with 10 bases between the two ends. The CDR3 loop is CASSLVGGGETQYF. CDR3 DNA: TGTGCCAGCAGCTTAGTGGGGGGAGGAGAGACCCAGTACTTC.

This clonotype was observed many times. The J gene is TRBJ2-1, the V gene TRBV20-1; D gene uncertain. Germline V gene sequence: CDR1 DFQATT, CDR2 SNEGSKA (reference sequence). The length of the CDR3 is 13 residues. Trimming took off 1 base at V and 3 bases at J, with 7 bases between the two ends. The CDR3 spells CSARGRLYNEQFF. CDR3 DNA: TGCAGTGCTAGAGGCCGTCTCTACAATGAGCAGTTCTTC.

This clonotype came up a few times. The J gene is TRBJ1-5, the V gene TRBV7-9; D is perhaps TRBD1 (6 bases). CDR1 SEHNR and CDR2 FQNEAQ come from the germline V gene (reference sequence). CDR3 length: 17 residues. V was clipped by 3 bases and J by 0 bases, with 15 bases between them. The CDR3 protein is CASSLDSGPNSNQPQHF. Here the CDR3 DNA reads TGTGCCAGCAGCTTGGACAGCGGTCCTAATAGCAATCAGCCCCAGCATTTT. Filled out from reference TRBV7-9 and TRBJ1-5, the complete variable domain reads DTGVSQNPRHKITKRGQNVTFRCDPISEHNRLYWYRQTLGQGPEFLTYFQNEAQLEKSRLLSDRFSAERPKGSFSTLEIQRTEQGDSAMYLCASSLDSGPNSNQPQHFGDGTRLSIL.

Many counts were recorded for this clonotype. The chain couples TRBV29-1 to TRBJ2-5; no clear D. Trimming removed 3 bases from V and 4 bases from J, with 9 bases in between. The CDR3 loop spans 12 amino acids. Per the germline V gene, CDR1 is SQVTM and CDR2 is ANQGSEA. The DNA for the CDR3 is TGCAGCGTTGATCGCGTGGGAGAGACCCAGTACTTC. Its translation: CSVDRVGETQYF.

This chain connects TRBV12-3 or TRBV12-4 to TRBJ1-2, with a possible D match to TRBD1 (5 bases). V was cut by 5 bases and J by 0 bases, with 10 bases left in between. The CDR3 sequence is 14 residues long. CDR3 in DNA: TGTGCCAGCAGTCCGTCGACAGCTAACTATGGCTACACCTTC. Amino acids: CASSPSTANYGYTF.

The chain couples TRBV4-1 to TRBJ2-7; 7 nucleotides agree with TRBD1. Germline V lookup: CDR1 MGHRA, CDR2 YSYEKL. This CDR3 contains 14 residues. Germline trimming cut 2 bases from V and 3 bases from J; bases unmatched to any gene: 4. The CDR3 is CASSQLQGIYEQYF. Here the CDR3 DNA reads TGCGCCAGCAGCCAACTACAGGGGATCTACGAGCAGTACTTC.

The chain carries TRBV29-1 and TRBJ2-2; D remains unclear. Trimming shortened V by 5 bases and J by 0 bases, and 10 bases separated the two germline ends. This CDR3 spans 14 amino acids. CDR1 is SQVTM, CDR2 ANQGSEA, per germline. CDR3 protein: CSVMGRTNTGELFF. CDR3 sequence (DNA): TGCAGCGTTATGGGCAGGACGAACACCGGGGAGCTGTTTTTT.

The chain recombines TRBV27 with TRBJ2-1; D unclear. The CDR3 length is 12 residues. Trimming shortened V by 2 bases and J by 10 bases, and 9 bases separated the two germline ends. The germline CDR1 and CDR2 sequences are MNHEY and SMNVEV (reference sequence). CDR3 amino acids: CASSLPGMEQFF. The DNA of the CDR3 is TGTGCCAGCAGTTTACCGGGCATGGAGCAGTTCTTC.

This chain connects TRBV5-1 to TRBJ2-5, with no clear D. Looked up from germline, CDR1 is SGHRS and CDR2 is YFSETQ. The CDR3 spans 12 residues. Trimming left V 2 bases short and J 9 bases short, with 11 bases between. CDR3 in amino acids: CASSLERTAQYF. CDR3 nucleotides: TGCGCCAGCAGCTTAGAGCGTACGGCCCAGTACTTC.

The table lists this clonotype with a few counts. The chain employs TRBV29-1 and TRBJ2-5; D might be TRBD1 (5 bases). This CDR3 is 12 amino acids long. Germline V gene data show CDR1 as SQVTM and CDR2 as ANQGSEA. V lost 4 bases and J lost 3, with 9 bases in between. DNA of the CDR3: TGCAGCGTTGGGACATTCAAAGAGACCCAGTACTTC. Its translation: CSVGTFKETQYF.

The chain combines TRBV12-3 or TRBV12-4 with TRBJ2-6; 9 bases are a match to TRBD1. The CDR3 is made up of 15 amino acids. Trimming removed 6 bases from V and 1 base from J; junction bases left unmatched: 1. The CDR3 protein is CASRGQGSGANVLTF. The DNA for the CDR3 is TGTGCCAGCAGGGGACAGGGTTCTGGGGCCAACGTCCTGACTTTC.

The rearrangement links TRBV11-2 to TRBJ2-2; maybe TRBD2 (5 bases). The V and J ends lost 4 bases and 5 bases respectively, with 14 bases between them. The CDR3 is made up of 15 amino acids. CDR1 and CDR2 from the germline V gene are SGHAT and FQNNGV. This CDR3 reads CASSSAASSTGELFF. The CDR3 DNA is TGTGCCAGCAGCTCTGCGGCTAGCAGTACCGGGGAGCTGTTTTTT.

V and J are TRBV7-9 and TRBJ2-1; D perhaps matches TRBD1 (6 bases). CDR1 is SEHNR, CDR2 FQNEAQ, per germline (reference sequence). The CDR3 totals 16 residues. The V and J ends lost 0 bases and 1 base respectively, with 10 bases between them. This chain's CDR3 is CASSLARGQSYNEQFF. CDR3 bases: TGTGCCAGCAGCTTAGCTCGTGGACAGTCCTACAATGAGCAGTTCTTC.

This clonotype was counted ten times or more. The J gene is TRBJ2-7, the V gene TRBV27; no reliable D call. Germline-derived CDR1 and CDR2 are MNHEY and SMNVEV (reference sequence). CDR3 size: 12 residues. The V end was cut by 6 bases, the J end by 0 bases, with 6 bases between. CDR3 protein: CASRGLSYEQYF. The CDR3, as DNA: TGTGCCAGCAGGGGCCTCTCCTACGAGCAGTACTTC.

The chain has TRBV4-1 and TRBJ2-1, with D possibly being TRBD1 (5 bases). Germline V lookup: CDR1 MGHRA, CDR2 YSYEKL. V shed 1 base and J shed 1 base, with 11 bases lying between them. This CDR3 is built from 16 residues. The CDR3 nucleotides read TGCGCCAGCAGCCAAGTGGACATCCTTTCCTACAATGAGCAGTTCTTC. Encoded protein: CASSQVDILSYNEQFF.

This clonotype was observed a few times. The chain employs TRBV12-3 or TRBV12-4 and TRBJ2-5, with 11 nucleotides matching TRBD1. Unmatched junction bases numbered 6, after V lost 8 bases and J lost 1 base. The CDR3 loop spans 15 amino acids. CDR3 nucleotide sequence: TGTGCCAGCCAACCCGGGACAGGGGGCCAAGAGACCCAGTACTTC. The encoded protein is CASQPGTGGQETQYF.

V gene TRBV3-1 combines with J gene TRBJ2-2; D gene unclear. Between the trimmed V and J ends, which lost 1 base and 5 bases, there was a span of 11 bases. CDR1 is LGHDT, CDR2 YNNKEL, per germline (reference sequence). The CDR3 contains 15 residues. The CDR3, as DNA: TGTGCCAGCAGCCAAGTCCAGGCCTCGACCGGGGAGCTGTTTTTT. Its translation: CASSQVQASTGELFF.

The rearrangement links TRBV29-1 to TRBJ2-4; D could derive from TRBD1 or TRBD2 (5 bases each). CDR1 and CDR2 (germline): SQVTM, ANQGSEA. The ends were cut back, 0 bases at V and 0 bases at J, with 9 bases in the middle. The CDR3 length is 15 residues. CDR3 nucleotides: TGCAGCGTTGAAGATCCGGGGACAGCCAAAAACATTCAGTACTTC. Its protein product is CSVEDPGTAKNIQYF.

The chain employs TRBV20-1 and TRBJ2-5; D is unclear. Between the trimmed V and J ends, which lost 2 bases and 4 bases, there was a span of 11 bases. The CDR3 covers 13 residues. Germline V lookup: CDR1 DFQATT, CDR2 SNEGSKA (reference sequence). The CDR3 here is CSARLSPAETQYF. CDR3 bases: TGCAGTGCTAGATTGAGTCCGGCAGAGACCCAGTACTTC.